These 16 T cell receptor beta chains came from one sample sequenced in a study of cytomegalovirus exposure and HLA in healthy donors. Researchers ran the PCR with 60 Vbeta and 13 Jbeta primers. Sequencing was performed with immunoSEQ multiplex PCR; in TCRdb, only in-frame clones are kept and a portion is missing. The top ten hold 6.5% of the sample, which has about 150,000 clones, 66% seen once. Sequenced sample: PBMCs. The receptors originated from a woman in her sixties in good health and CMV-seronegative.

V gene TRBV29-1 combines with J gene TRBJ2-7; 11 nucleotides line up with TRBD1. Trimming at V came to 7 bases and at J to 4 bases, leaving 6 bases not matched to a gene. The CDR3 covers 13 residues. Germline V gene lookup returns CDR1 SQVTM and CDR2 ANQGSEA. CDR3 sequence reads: CSASGTGGYEQYF. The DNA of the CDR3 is TGCAGCGCCTCCGGGACAGGGGGTTACGAGCAGTACTTC.

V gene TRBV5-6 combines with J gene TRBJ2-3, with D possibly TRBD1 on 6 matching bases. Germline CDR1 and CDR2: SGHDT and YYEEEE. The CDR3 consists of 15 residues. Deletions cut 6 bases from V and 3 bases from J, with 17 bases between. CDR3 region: CASTQNRVGTDTQYF. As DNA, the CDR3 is TGTGCCAGCACCCAGAACAGGGTCGGGACAGATACGCAGTATTTT.

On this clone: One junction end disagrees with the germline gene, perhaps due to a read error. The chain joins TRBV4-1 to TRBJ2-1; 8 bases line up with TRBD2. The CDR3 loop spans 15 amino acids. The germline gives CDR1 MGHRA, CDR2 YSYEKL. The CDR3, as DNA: TGCGCCAGCAGCCAAGTTGCGGGAGGATACAATGAGCGGTTCTTC. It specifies CASSQVAGGYNERFF.

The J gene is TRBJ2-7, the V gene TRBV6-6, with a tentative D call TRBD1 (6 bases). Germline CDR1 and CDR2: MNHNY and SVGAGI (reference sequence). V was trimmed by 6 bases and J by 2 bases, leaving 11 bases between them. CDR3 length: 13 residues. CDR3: CASSPRGPYEQYF. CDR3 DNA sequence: TGTGCCAGCAGCCCCAGGGGCCCCTACGAGCAGTACTTC.

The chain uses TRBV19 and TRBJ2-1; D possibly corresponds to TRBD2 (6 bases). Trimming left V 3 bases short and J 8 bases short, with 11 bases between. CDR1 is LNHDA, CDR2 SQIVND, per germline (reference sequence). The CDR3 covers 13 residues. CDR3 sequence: CASSISGEYEQFF. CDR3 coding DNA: TGTGCCAGTAGTATCTCGGGAGAGTATGAGCAGTTCTTC.

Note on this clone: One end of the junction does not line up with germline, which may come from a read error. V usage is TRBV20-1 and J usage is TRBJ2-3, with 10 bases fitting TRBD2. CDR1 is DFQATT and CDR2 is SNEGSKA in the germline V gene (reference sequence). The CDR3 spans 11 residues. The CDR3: CSARIAGGYCF. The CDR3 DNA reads TGCAGTGCTAGAATAGCGGGGGGCTACTGTTTT.

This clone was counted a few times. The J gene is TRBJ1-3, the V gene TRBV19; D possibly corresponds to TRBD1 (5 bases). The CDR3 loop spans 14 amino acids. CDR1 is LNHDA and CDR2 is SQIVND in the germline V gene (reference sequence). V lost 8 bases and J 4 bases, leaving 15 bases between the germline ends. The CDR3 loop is CASSGTLGGNTIYF. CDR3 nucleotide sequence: TGTGCCAGTTCCGGGACTCTTGGAGGAAACACCATATATTTT.

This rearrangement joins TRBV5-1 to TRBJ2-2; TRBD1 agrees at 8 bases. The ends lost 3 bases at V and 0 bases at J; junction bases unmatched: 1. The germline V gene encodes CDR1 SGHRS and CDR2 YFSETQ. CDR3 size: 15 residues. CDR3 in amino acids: CASSYRGSNTGELFF. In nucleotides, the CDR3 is TGCGCCAGCAGCTACAGGGGGTCGAACACCGGGGAGCTGTTTTTT.

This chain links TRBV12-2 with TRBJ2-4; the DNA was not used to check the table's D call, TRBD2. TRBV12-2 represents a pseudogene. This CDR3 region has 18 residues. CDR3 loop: CASRPGTSGFTAKNIQYF. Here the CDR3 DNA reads TGTGCAAGTCGCCCAGGGACTAGCGGGTTCACAGCCAAAAACATTCAGTACTTC.

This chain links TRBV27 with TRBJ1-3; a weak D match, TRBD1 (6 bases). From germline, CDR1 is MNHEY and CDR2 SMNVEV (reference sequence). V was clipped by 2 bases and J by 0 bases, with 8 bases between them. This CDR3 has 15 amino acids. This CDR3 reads CASSLKGGSGNTIYF. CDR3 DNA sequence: TGTGCCAGCAGTTTAAAAGGGGGCTCTGGAAACACCATATATTTT.

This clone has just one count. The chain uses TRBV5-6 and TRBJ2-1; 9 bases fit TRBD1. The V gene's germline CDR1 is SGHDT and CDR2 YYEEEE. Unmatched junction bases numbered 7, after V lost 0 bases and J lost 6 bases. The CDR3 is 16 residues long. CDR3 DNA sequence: TGTGCCAGCAGCTTGGTGGACAGGGGTGAAGGCAATGAGCAGTTCTTC. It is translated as CASSLVDRGEGNEQFF. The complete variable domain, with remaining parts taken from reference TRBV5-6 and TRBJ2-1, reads DAGVTQSPTHLIKTRGQQVTLRCSPKSGHDTVSWYQQALGQGPQFIFQYYEEEERQRGNFPDRFSGHQFPNYSSELNVNALLLGDSALYLCASSLVDRGEGNEQFFGPGTRLTVL.

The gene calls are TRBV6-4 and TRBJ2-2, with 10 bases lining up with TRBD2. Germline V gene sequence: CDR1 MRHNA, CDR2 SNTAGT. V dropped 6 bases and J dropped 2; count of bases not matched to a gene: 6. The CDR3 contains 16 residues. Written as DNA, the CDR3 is TGTGCCAGCAGCTCTAGCGGGAGTGGAAACACCGGGGAGCTGTTTTTT. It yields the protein CASSSSGSGNTGELFF.

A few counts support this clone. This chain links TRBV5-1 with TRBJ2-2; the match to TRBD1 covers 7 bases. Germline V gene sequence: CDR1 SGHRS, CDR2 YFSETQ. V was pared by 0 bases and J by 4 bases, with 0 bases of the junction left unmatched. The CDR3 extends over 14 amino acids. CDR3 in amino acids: CASSLAGGTGELFF. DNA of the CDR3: TGCGCCAGCAGCTTGGCAGGGGGCACCGGGGAGCTGTTTTTT.

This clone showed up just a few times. The CDR3 loop reads CASSSQGNTEAFF. CDR3 DNA: TGTGCCAGCAGCTCCCAGGGTAACACTGAAGCTTTCTTT. V is TRBV11-3 and J is TRBJ1-1; D may be TRBD1 (5 bases). This CDR3 is built from 13 residues. Germline V gives CDR1 SGHNT, CDR2 YENEEA. V was shortened by 4 bases and J by 2 bases, with 8 bases between the two germline ends.

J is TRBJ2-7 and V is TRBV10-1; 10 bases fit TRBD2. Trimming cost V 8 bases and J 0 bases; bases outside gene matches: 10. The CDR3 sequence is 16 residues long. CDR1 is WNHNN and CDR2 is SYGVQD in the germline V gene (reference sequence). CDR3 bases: TGCGCCAGCGAGGGACTAGCGCGATTGTTCTCCTACGAGCAGTACTTC. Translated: CASEGLARLFSYEQYF.

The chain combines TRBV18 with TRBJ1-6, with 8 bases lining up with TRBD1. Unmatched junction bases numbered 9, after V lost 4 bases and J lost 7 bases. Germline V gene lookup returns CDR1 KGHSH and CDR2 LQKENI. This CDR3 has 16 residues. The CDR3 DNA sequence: TGTGCCAGCTCACAAAGTACTCCAGGGGGCAATTCACCCCTCCACTTT. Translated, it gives CASSQSTPGGNSPLHF.